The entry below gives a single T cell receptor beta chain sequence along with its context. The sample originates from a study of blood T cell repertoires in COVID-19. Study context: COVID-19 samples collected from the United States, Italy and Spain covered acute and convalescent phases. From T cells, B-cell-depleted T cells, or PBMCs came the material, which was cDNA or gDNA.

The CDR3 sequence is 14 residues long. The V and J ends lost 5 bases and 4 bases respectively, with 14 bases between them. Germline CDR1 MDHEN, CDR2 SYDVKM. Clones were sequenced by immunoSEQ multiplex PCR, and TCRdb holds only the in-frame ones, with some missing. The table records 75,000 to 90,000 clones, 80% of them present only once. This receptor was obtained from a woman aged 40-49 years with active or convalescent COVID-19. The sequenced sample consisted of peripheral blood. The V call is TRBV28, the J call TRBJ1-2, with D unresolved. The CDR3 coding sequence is TGTGCCAGCAGTCCCTGGGTGACTCTCTATGGCTACACCTTC. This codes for CASSPWVTLYGYTF.